The 18 T cell receptor beta chains listed next were all sequenced from one sample in a study of blood T cell repertoires in COVID-19. Here immunoSEQ multiplex PCR was the method, and the copy in TCRdb shows in-frame clones only, minus some. This table holds around 200,000 clones, around 80% found once. Sequencing was performed on peripheral blood. These receptors were obtained from a man aged 45 to 65 with active or convalescent COVID-19.

This chain uses TRBV6-5 with TRBJ2-1; no reliable D call. Germline CDR1 and CDR2: MNHEY and SVGAGI. The CDR3 length is 13 residues. The germline V and J ends were trimmed by 2 bases and 4 bases, with 6 bases remaining between them. CDR3 DNA: TGTGCCAGCAGTTACATACAGTACAATGAGCAGTTCTTC. It encodes CASSYIQYNEQFF.

Concerning this clone itself: The sample contains more than one DNA sequence encoding this CDR3. The chain combines TRBV3-1 (or the pseudogene TRBV3-2) with TRBJ1-1; D gene uncertain. Germline CDR1 LGHDT, CDR2 YNNKEL (reference sequence). This CDR3 has 13 residues. Trimming left V 3 bases short and J 0 bases short, with 5 bases between. In DNA, the CDR3 is TGTGCCAGCAGCCAGGCAATGAACACTGAAGCTTTCTTT. This translates into CASSQAMNTEAFF.

The V call is TRBV6-5, the J call TRBJ1-2, with 10 bases identical to TRBD1. Germline CDR1 is MNHEY and CDR2 is SVGAGI. This CDR3 has 13 residues. V shed 10 bases, J shed 3 bases, and the junction held 5 bases outside the gene matches. In DNA, the CDR3 is TGTGCCACCAGGACAGGGGGTTACTATGGCTACACCTTC. This codes for CATRTGGYYGYTF.

The rearrangement joins TRBV5-1 to TRBJ2-1, with D tentatively TRBD1 (5 bases). Germline V gene sequence: CDR1 SGHRS, CDR2 YFSETQ. The length of the CDR3 is 15 residues. The V gene lost 1 base and the J gene lost 0 bases, with 8 bases spanning the gap. The CDR3: CASSLRQGSYNEQFF. The CDR3 coding sequence is TGCGCCAGCAGCTTGCGGCAGGGCTCCTACAATGAGCAGTTCTTC.

The chain is built from TRBV18 and TRBJ1-6, with TRBD1 matching 9 bases. The length of the CDR3 is 17 residues. Germline V lookup: CDR1 KGHSH, CDR2 LQKENI. After removal of 1 base from V and 8 bases from J, the junction contained 9 bases not matched to a gene. The CDR3 protein is CASSPQPGQGSDSPLHF. Written as DNA, the CDR3 is TGTGCCAGCTCACCACAGCCGGGACAGGGTTCGGATTCACCCCTCCACTTT. The full variable domain, its missing parts supplied by reference TRBV18 and TRBJ1-6, is NAGVMQNPRHLVRRRGQEARLRCSPMKGHSHVYWYRQLPEEGLKFMVYLQKENIIDESGMPKERFSAEFPKEGPSILRIQQVVRGDSAAYFCASSPQPGQGSDSPLHFGNGTRLTVT.

The chain couples TRBV5-6 to TRBJ1-1; no definite D call. Trimming stripped 4 bases from V and 2 bases from J, with 9 bases between. This CDR3 contains 13 residues. CDR1 and CDR2 from the germline V gene are SGHDT and YYEEEE. The CDR3 protein is CASSRHPNTEAFF. The CDR3 nucleotides read TGTGCCAGCAGCAGACACCCAAACACTGAAGCTTTCTTT.

The J gene is TRBJ1-1, the V gene TRBV7-2; 9 bases map to TRBD1. In germline, CDR1 is SGHTA, CDR2 FQGNSA. The CDR3 totals 15 residues. The V segment lost 2 bases and the J segment 5 bases; nucleotides outside the gene matches: 6. CDR3 amino acids: CASSLITGGMTEAFF. The CDR3 bases are TGTGCCAGCAGCTTAATCACAGGGGGCATGACTGAAGCTTTCTTT.

This clone is a singleton in its sample. The genes are TRBV18 and TRBJ1-1; TRBD1 might be the D (5 bases). The CDR3 has 16 amino acids. The V end lost 3 bases, the J end lost 4 bases, and 18 bases lay between the germline ends. Germline CDR1 reads KGHSH; CDR2 reads LQKENI. CDR3 bases: TGTGCCAGCTCACCGGTGCAGGGCAGATCGAGCACTGAAGCTTTCTTT. Encoded protein: CASSPVQGRSSTEAFF.

The chain couples TRBV27 to TRBJ2-6; 7 bases line up with TRBD2. The length of the CDR3 is 17 residues. V lost 5 bases and J lost 0; bases outside the gene matches: 7. CDR1 and CDR2 from the germline V gene are MNHEY and SMNVEV (reference sequence). The CDR3 reads CASSPPGLHSGANVLTF. In nucleotides, the CDR3 is TGTGCCAGCAGTCCCCCGGGACTACACTCTGGGGCCAACGTCCTGACTTTC.

The chain couples TRBV30 to TRBJ1-1, with 8 bases identical to TRBD1. The length of the CDR3 is 14 residues. The junction had 6 bases not matched to a gene; V was cut back by 1 base and J by 5 bases. Germline V gene lookup returns CDR1 GTSNPN and CDR2 SVGIG (reference sequence). DNA of the CDR3: TGTGCCTGGAGTGGGGACAGGTCGGGAACTGAAGCTTTCTTT. Protein: CAWSGDRSGTEAFF.

The chain links TRBV4-1 to TRBJ2-2, with TRBD1 identical over 11 bases. V dropped 0 bases and J dropped 5; count of bases not matched to a gene: 5. The CDR3 extends over 17 amino acids. Germline assignment: CDR1 MGHRA and CDR2 YSYEKL. CDR3 DNA sequence: TGCGCCAGCAGCCAAGATGGGACAGGGGGAGTAACCGGGGAGCTGTTTTTT. This codes for CASSQDGTGGVTGELFF.

The chain joins TRBV27 to TRBJ2-7; 7 nucleotides align to TRBD1. The CDR3 has 15 amino acids. Trimming at V came to 2 bases and at J to 4 bases, leaving 8 bases not matched to a gene. Germline V lookup: CDR1 MNHEY, CDR2 SMNVEV (reference sequence). DNA for the CDR3: TGTGCCAGCAGTTTACCAGGGACAGTCGCGTACGAGCAGTACTTC. Translated: CASSLPGTVAYEQYF.

The chain combines TRBV3-1 (or the pseudogene TRBV3-2) with TRBJ2-1, with TRBD1 matching over 8 bases. Per the germline V gene, CDR1 is LGHDT and CDR2 is YNNKEL (reference sequence). With 1 base clipped from V and 7 bases from J, the junction kept 3 bases outside the gene matches. This CDR3 comprises 14 residues. The CDR3 loop is CASSQGQGRNEQFF. Here the CDR3 DNA reads TGTGCCAGCAGCCAAGGACAGGGGAGGAATGAGCAGTTCTTC.

This chain links TRBV11-2 with TRBJ2-1, with TRBD2 identical over 8 bases. Germline V CDR1 and CDR2: SGHAT, FQNNGV. V shed 6 bases, J shed 0 bases, and the junction held 7 bases outside the gene matches. CDR3 size: 16 residues. The CDR3 region is CASRYTAGDSYNEQFF. CDR3 bases: TGTGCCAGCAGGTATACAGCGGGGGACTCCTACAATGAGCAGTTCTTC.

The J gene is TRBJ1-1, the V gene TRBV30; D perhaps matches TRBD1 (5 bases). V lost 2 bases and J 1 base, leaving 14 bases between the germline ends. CDR1 is GTSNPN, CDR2 SVGIG, per germline (reference sequence). The CDR3 contains 15 residues. DNA for the CDR3: TGTGCCTGGAGTAAGTGGGGGGGAGAGAACACTGAAGCTTTCTTT. As protein: CAWSKWGGENTEAFF.

The chain uses TRBV5-4 and TRBJ2-7; 8 nucleotides line up with TRBD2. The ends lost 4 bases at V and 4 bases at J; junction bases unmatched: 13. The CDR3 runs to 16 residues. Germline V gene lookup returns CDR1 SGHNT and CDR2 YYREEE (reference sequence). CDR3 nucleotide sequence: TGTGCCAGCAGCCCCAACTCAGGACTAGCAGCTTACGAGCAGTACTTC. Translation: CASSPNSGLAAYEQYF. Based on the CDR3 plus reference TRBV5-4 and TRBJ2-7, the full variable domain is ETGVTQSPTHLIKTRGQQVTLRCSSQSGHNTVSWYQQALGQGPQFIFQYYREEENGRGNFPPRFSGLQFPNYSSELNVNALELDDSALYLCASSPNSGLAAYEQYFGPGTRLTVT.

This chain uses TRBV7-2 with TRBJ2-3; 9 bases line up with TRBD2. The CDR3 is made up of 16 amino acids. Germline V lookup: CDR1 SGHTA, CDR2 FQGNSA. Trimming took 5 bases from V and 2 from J; bases not matched to a gene: 8. CDR3 coding DNA: TGTGCCAGCAGCCCGGAACTAGCGGGCTCCACAGATACGCAGTATTTT. Protein: CASSPELAGSTDTQYF. The variable domain in full, completed from reference TRBV7-2 and TRBJ2-3, reads GAGVSQSPSNKVTEKGKDVELRCDPISGHTALYWYRQSLGQGLEFLIYFQGNSAPDKSGLPSDRFSAERTGGSVSTLTIQRTQQEDSAVYLCASSPELAGSTDTQYFGPGTRLTVL.

This clone was seen once. The chain couples TRBV5-1 to TRBJ1-1; 9 nucleotides match TRBD1. The CDR3 extends over 14 amino acids. J was trimmed by 2 bases and V by 4 bases; bases with no gene match: 3. The germline CDR1 and CDR2 sequences are SGHRS and YFSETQ. CDR3 in DNA: TGCGCCAGCAGCACGGGACAGGGAAACACTGAAGCTTTCTTT. Its protein is CASSTGQGNTEAFF.